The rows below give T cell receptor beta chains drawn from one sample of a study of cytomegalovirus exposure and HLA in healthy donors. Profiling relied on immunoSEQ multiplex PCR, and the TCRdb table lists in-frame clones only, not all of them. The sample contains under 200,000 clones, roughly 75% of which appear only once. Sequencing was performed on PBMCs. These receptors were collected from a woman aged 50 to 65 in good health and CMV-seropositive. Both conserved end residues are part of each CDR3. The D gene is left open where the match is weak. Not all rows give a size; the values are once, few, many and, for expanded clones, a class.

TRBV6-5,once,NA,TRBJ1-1,TGTGCCAGTTACAGGTTGTCTTGGTTTTTCTTT,CASYRLSWFFF
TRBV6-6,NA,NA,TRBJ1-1,TGTGCCAGCAGCTATCTCACTGAAGCTTTCTTT,CASSYLTEAFF
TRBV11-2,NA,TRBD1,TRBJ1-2,TGTGCCAGCAGCTATGACAGGGTGGTCGGAAACTATGGCTACACCTTC,CASSYDRVVGNYGYTF
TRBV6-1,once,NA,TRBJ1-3,TGTGCCAGCAGTGGGGCCAGCTCTGGAAACACCATATATTTT,CASSGASSGNTIYF
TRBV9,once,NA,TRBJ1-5,TGTGCCAGCAGCGGTTCGTTTAGCAATCAGCCCCAGCATTTT,CASSGSFSNQPQHF
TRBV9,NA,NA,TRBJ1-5,TGTGCCAGCAGCCCGGGAGGGAGCGGAAATCAGCCCCAGCATTTT,CASSPGGSGNQPQHF
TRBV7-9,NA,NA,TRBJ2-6,TGTGCCAGCAGCCTCCGGGTTGCCGGGGCCAACGTCCTGACTTTC,CASSLRVAGANVLTF
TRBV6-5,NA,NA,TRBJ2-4,TGTGCCAGCAGTTACGTGGCCGGACTAGCCAAAAACATTCAGTACTTC,CASSYVAGLAKNIQYF
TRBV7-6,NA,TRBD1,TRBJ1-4,TGTGCCAGCAGCTTTGGGACAGGGAGAGAAAAACTGTTTTTT,CASSFGTGREKLFF
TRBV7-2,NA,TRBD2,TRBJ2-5,TGTGCCAGCAGCTTAGTTGCGGGAGGATGGGAAGAGACCCAGTACTTC,CASSLVAGGWEETQYF
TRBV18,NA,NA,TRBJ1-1,TGTGCCAGCTCACCGTCTGAGTACACTGAAGCTTTCTTT,CASSPSEYTEAFF
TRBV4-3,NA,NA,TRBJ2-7,TGCGCCAGCAGCCAAGCCCACCACAACTCCTACGAGCAGTACTTC,CASSQAHHNSYEQYF
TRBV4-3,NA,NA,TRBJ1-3,TGCGCCAGCAGCCAAGGACTCAGCCGGGGAAACACCATATATTTT,CASSQGLSRGNTIYF
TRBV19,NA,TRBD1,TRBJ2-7,TGTGCCAGTAGCGACGGGACAGGAGAGTTCCACGAGCAGTACTTC,CASSDGTGEFHEQYF
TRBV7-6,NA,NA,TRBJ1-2,TGTGCCAGCAGCCACAACGCGGGGTGGGGCTACACCTTC,CASSHNAGWGYTF
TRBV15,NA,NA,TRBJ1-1,TGTGCCACCAGCAGAGGAACAGGGCCGTGGACTGAAGCTTTCTTT,CATSRGTGPWTEAFF
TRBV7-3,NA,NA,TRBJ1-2,TGTTCCAGCAGCCCTGACGACGGACCAGAGGTTGGGGCCGGCTACACCTTC,CSSSPDDGPEVGAGYTF
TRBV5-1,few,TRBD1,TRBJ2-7,TGCGCCAGCCCCGGGACAGCTGCTCCCCCGAGCTCCTACGAGCAGTACTTC,CASPGTAAPPSSYEQYF
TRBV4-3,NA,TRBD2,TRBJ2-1,TGCGCCAGCAGCCAAGGCACCCCCGGGGGGTATGAGCAGTTCTTC,CASSQGTPGGYEQFF
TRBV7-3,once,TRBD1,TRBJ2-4,TGTGCCAGCAGTCGACAGGGAGAGAGGCAGTACTTC,CASSRQGERQYF
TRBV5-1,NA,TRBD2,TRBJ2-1,TGCGCCAGCATCCCGGGACTAGCGGGGGGGAATGAGCAGTTCTTC,CASIPGLAGGNEQFF
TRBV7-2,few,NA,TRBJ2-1,TGTGCCAGCAGCAACAGTTTCGGATCGGATGAGCAGTTCTTC,CASSNSFGSDEQFF
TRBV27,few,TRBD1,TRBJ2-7,TGTGCCAGCAGTTTATGGGACAGAGACTACGAGCAGTACTTC,CASSLWDRDYEQYF
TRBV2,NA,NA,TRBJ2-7,TGTGCCAGCATACCTACTAACTCCTACGAGCAGTACTTC,CASIPTNSYEQYF
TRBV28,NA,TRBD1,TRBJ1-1,TGTGCCAGCGGGTCGGACAGGGCACACACTGAAGCTTTCTTT,CASGSDRAHTEAFF
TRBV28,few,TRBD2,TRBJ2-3,TGTGCCAGCAGTCCTAGGACTAGCGGGAGAATGGTTACGCCGCAGTATTTT,CASSPRTSGRMVTPQYF
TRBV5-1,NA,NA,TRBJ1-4,TGCGCCAGCGGGGGCGCGTTTAATGAAAAACTGTTTTTT,CASGGAFNEKLFF
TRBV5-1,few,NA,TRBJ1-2,TGCGCCAGCAGCTTGGGCGACATTTATGGCTACACCTTC,CASSLGDIYGYTF
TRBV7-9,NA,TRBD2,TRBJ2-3,TGTTCCAGCAGCTCGGGACTAGCGGGAGGCTTCACAGATACGCAGTATTTT,CSSSSGLAGGFTDTQYF
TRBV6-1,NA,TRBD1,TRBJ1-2,TGTGCCAGCCACAGGACAGGGGGAGGTTATGGCTACACCTTC,CASHRTGGGYGYTF
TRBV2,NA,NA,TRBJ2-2,TGTGCCAGTAAGAGAGGGAACGGGGACACCGGGGAGCTGTTTTTT,CASKRGNGDTGELFF
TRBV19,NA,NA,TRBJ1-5,TGTGCCAGTAGTATAGATCGGGGGGGAAATCAGCCCCAGCATTTT,CASSIDRGGNQPQHF
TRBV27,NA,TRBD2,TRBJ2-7,TGTGCCAGCAGCCGGACTAGCGGGAGGGGACCCTACAGGTACGAGCAGTACTTC,CASSRTSGRGPYRYEQYF
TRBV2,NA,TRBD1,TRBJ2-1,TGTGCCAGCGGCCGGGACAGGGGATTCTCGGAGCAGTTCTTC,CASGRDRGFSEQFF
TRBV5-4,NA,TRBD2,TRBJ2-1,TGTGCCAGCAGCTTGGTGGCCAGCGGGGGGCCCACCTACAATGAGCAGTTCTTC,CASSLVASGGPTYNEQFF
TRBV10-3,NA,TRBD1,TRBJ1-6,TGTGCCATCAGTGAAGCAGGGGGCGTTTCACCCCTCCACTTT,CAISEAGGVSPLHF
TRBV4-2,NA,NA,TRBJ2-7,TGTGCCAGCAGCAAAGGACTCCAGGGCTCCTACGAGCAGTACTTC,CASSKGLQGSYEQYF
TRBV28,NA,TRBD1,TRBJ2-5,TGTGCCAGCAGTCGAGGACCGGGACAGGGGTTGATAGAGACCCAGTACTTC,CASSRGPGQGLIETQYF
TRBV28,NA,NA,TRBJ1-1,TGTGCCAGCAGTTTGTCTCCGGTTCTAGGGAACACTGAAGCTTTCTTT,CASSLSPVLGNTEAFF
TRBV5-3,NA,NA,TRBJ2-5,TGTGCCAGAAGCACAACAGGGAAGGAGACCCAGTACTTC,CARSTTGKETQYF
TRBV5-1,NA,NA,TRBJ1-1,TGCGCCAGCAGCTCCACTGGGCAGGGAGGTTCCATGAACACTGAAGCTTTCTTT,CASSSTGQGGSMNTEAFF
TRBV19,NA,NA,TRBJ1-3,TGTGCCAGTAGTATGGACAGAGCCTCTGGAAACACCATATATTTT,CASSMDRASGNTIYF